This is a list of T cell receptor beta chains from one sample in a study of cytomegalovirus exposure and HLA in healthy donors. The assay was immunoSEQ multiplex PCR, and TCRdb's table has in-frame clones only and misses some. The sample contains some 120,000 clones, over 60% of which appear only once. Sequences were obtained from PBMCs. These receptors were obtained from a female donor in good health and CMV-seronegative. Each CDR3 is given with its conserved first and last residue. A D gene is named only where the DNA matches it firmly. Some rows have no size entry. The others give once, few or many, or a class for an expanded clone.

clone_size,j_call,d_call,v_call,cdr3_nt,cdr3_aa
.,TRBJ2-7,.,TRBV5-1,TGCGCCAGCAGCTTGGACGTAGGAGCCCACGAGCAGTACTTC,CASSLDVGAHEQYF
.,TRBJ1-3,.,TRBV28,TGTGCCAGCAGCCTCGACAGCTCTGGAAACACCATATATTTT,CASSLDSSGNTIYF
.,TRBJ2-1,TRBD2,TRBV7-3,TGTGCCAGCAGCTTAACCGCCCGGACTAGCGGGGGTGAGCAGTTCTTC,CASSLTARTSGGEQFF
.,TRBJ2-3,TRBD1,TRBV7-2,TGTGCCAGCGCACCACCCAGGGGGCGAACAGATACGCAGTATTTT,CASAPPRGRTDTQYF
.,TRBJ2-5,TRBD2,TRBV10-3,TGTGCCATCAGTGAGTCCCCGGCTAGCGGGGTTGGGGAGACCCAGTACTTC,CAISESPASGVGETQYF
few,TRBJ2-7,TRBD1,TRBV28,TGTGCCAGCAGTTTCGAGGGGACAGGGAGCTACGAGCAGTACTTC,CASSFEGTGSYEQYF
.,TRBJ2-5,TRBD1,TRBV12-5,TGTGCTAGTGGTTTGGTACATGGGACAGGGAGGGAGACCCAGTACTTC,CASGLVHGTGRETQYF
.,TRBJ2-4,TRBD2,TRBV10-3,TGTGCCATCAGTGACCGTGGGGGGGAGCGCATTCAGTACTTC,CAISDRGGERIQYF
.,TRBJ2-6,.,TRBV2,TGTGCCAGCAAGCTCTCAGGGATCCGCTCTGGGGCCAACGTCCTGACTTTC,CASKLSGIRSGANVLTF
.,TRBJ2-1,.,TRBV18,TGTGCCAGCTCACCTGAATCAGGCGCGAGAAACAATGAGCAGTTCTTC,CASSPESGARNNEQFF